This T cell receptor (beta chain) derives from a study of blood T cell repertoires in COVID-19. On the study more broadly: Sites in the United States, Italy and Spain provided acute and convalescent COVID-19 samples. In each case, the material was cDNA or gDNA derived from T cells, B-cell-depleted T cells, or PBMCs.

This CDR3 has 16 amino acids. Germline V gene sequence: CDR1 MNHNY, CDR2 SVGAGI (reference sequence). The V gene end was trimmed by 6 bases and the J gene end by 8 bases; junction bases not matched to a gene: 10. In the original workflow: Amplifying reference gene primers gave estimates of nucleated cell counts. TCRdb's table, derived via immunoSEQ multiplex PCR, lists solely in-frame clones and lacks some. V, J and clone size were drawn from that table, and D and trimming were deduced from the DNA. The sample shows 150,000 to 200,000 clones, approximately 90% of them seen only once. Sequencing input: peripheral blood. This chain uses TRBV6-6 with TRBJ2-1; TRBD2 agrees at 13 bases. The receptor was derived from a man aged 60-69 years with active or convalescent COVID-19. CDR3 nucleotides: TGTGCCAGCAGCCCTCGGACTAGCGGGGGTGGATATGAGCAGTTCTTC. Translation: CASSPRTSGGGYEQFF.